One sample yielded the 12 T cell receptor beta chains listed below, sequenced in a study of cytomegalovirus exposure and HLA in healthy donors. PCR was performed using 60 Vbeta and 13 Jbeta primers. The repertoire was sequenced with immunoSEQ multiplex PCR; TCRdb's copy has only in-frame clones and lacks some. The sample has about 170,000 clones, over 65% seen once. The sequencing input was PBMCs. These receptor sequences come from a middle-aged man in good health and CMV-seropositive.

The rearrangement uses TRBV6-1 and TRBJ2-2; TRBD2 matches 13 bases. The V gene end was trimmed by 6 bases and the J gene end by 4 bases; junction bases not matched to a gene: 2. This CDR3 has 15 residues. Per the germline V gene, CDR1 is MNHNS and CDR2 is SASEGT. The CDR3 spells CASRTSGGPTGELFF. The CDR3 coding sequence is TGTGCCAGCAGGACTAGCGGGGGGCCCACCGGGGAGCTGTTTTTT.

The chain employs TRBV19 and TRBJ2-4; D might be TRBD2 (6 bases). The CDR3 has 19 amino acids. V dropped 3 bases and J dropped 1 base, with 22 bases sitting between them. The germline V gene encodes CDR1 LNHDA and CDR2 SQIVND (reference sequence). CDR3 sequence: CASSIGRGTLRGAKNIQYF. The CDR3 nucleotides are TGTGCCAGTAGTATCGGACGGGGAACTCTCCGGGGGGCCAAAAACATTCAGTACTTC.

This clone was found once. This chain uses TRBV19 with TRBJ2-2; no clear D. The CDR3 extends over 13 amino acids. Germline CDR1 reads LNHDA; CDR2 reads SQIVND (reference sequence). The ends were cut back, 1 base at V and 6 bases at J, with 6 bases in the middle. DNA for the CDR3: TGTGCCAGTAGTATAGTAAGAGCCGGGGAGCTGTTTTTT. Translated, it gives CASSIVRAGELFF.

This CDR3 reads CAISEGGRSSNSPLHF. DNA for the CDR3: TGTGCCATCAGTGAGGGTGGGAGATCCTCAAATTCACCCCTCCACTTT. This rearrangement joins TRBV10-3 to TRBJ1-6; no reliable D call. V was cut by 2 bases and J by 7 bases, with 15 bases left in between. Germline values: CDR1 ENHRY, CDR2 SYGVKD. CDR3 length: 16 amino acids.

The gene calls are TRBV27 and TRBJ2-5, with TRBD1 identical over 7 bases. The CDR3 is 16 residues long. V lost 2 bases, J lost 2 bases, and 8 bases stayed unmatched. CDR1 is MNHEY and CDR2 is SMNVEV in the germline V gene (reference sequence). The CDR3, as DNA: TGTGCCAGCAGTTTACGGACAGGATCGGGGCAAGAGACCCAGTACTTC. It translates to CASSLRTGSGQETQYF.

The chain recombines TRBV27 with TRBJ1-5, with 10 bases aligning to TRBD1. V lost 0 bases to trimming and J lost 0 bases; unmatched junction nucleotides: 8. CDR1 is MNHEY and CDR2 is SMNVEV in the germline V gene (reference sequence). CDR3 length: 19 amino acids. CDR3: CASSLSGTGATYSNQPQHF. In nucleotides, the CDR3 is TGTGCCAGCAGTTTATCCGGGACAGGGGCGACTTATAGCAATCAGCCCCAGCATTTT.

The chain couples TRBV5-4 to TRBJ1-1, with 7 bases fitting TRBD1. Germline CDR1 and CDR2: SGHNT and YYREEE (reference sequence). The CDR3 runs 15 residues. V lost 4 bases to trimming and J lost 0 bases; unmatched junction nucleotides: 6. DNA for the CDR3: TGTGCCAGCAGCCCCAGGGGGGTCCTGAACACTGAAGCTTTCTTT. The encoded protein is CASSPRGVLNTEAFF.

Concerning this clone itself: Other nucleotide sequences from this sample produce the same CDR3. This chain links TRBV5-4 with TRBJ1-1; TRBD1 matches at 9 bases. CDR1 is SGHNT, CDR2 YYREEE, per germline (reference sequence). The V and J ends lost 4 bases and 4 bases, in that order; junction bases with no gene match: 5. There are 14 residues in the CDR3. As DNA, the CDR3 is TGTGCCAGCAGCCTAGGGACAGGGTCCACTGAAGCTTTCTTT. It specifies CASSLGTGSTEAFF.

This chain joins TRBV5-1 and TRBJ1-2; 10 nucleotides line up with TRBD1. Germline CDR1 is SGHRS and CDR2 is YFSETQ. CDR3 length: 17 residues. The J segment lost 0 bases and the V segment lost 4 bases, leaving 9 bases of the junction unmatched. The CDR3 loop is CASSGPGQGRANYGYTF. CDR3 in DNA: TGCGCCAGCAGCGGACCGGGACAGGGGAGGGCTAACTATGGCTACACCTTC.

The chain uses TRBV7-9 and TRBJ2-2; 7 positions match TRBD1. CDR1 SEHNR and CDR2 FQNEAQ come from the germline V gene (reference sequence). V was pared by 7 bases and J by 0 bases, with 11 bases of the junction left unmatched. This CDR3 contains 17 residues. This chain's CDR3 is CASNQLGGDANTGELFF. CDR3 bases: TGTGCCAGCAATCAACTAGGGGGCGACGCGAACACCGGGGAGCTGTTTTTT.

The rearrangement uses TRBV29-1 and TRBJ2-3; TRBD2 aligns across 7 bases. V dropped 6 bases and J dropped 4; count of bases not matched to a gene: 7. Germline V gene data show CDR1 as SQVTM and CDR2 as ANQGSEA. The CDR3 is made up of 13 amino acids. This CDR3 reads CSVGRGVADTQYF. CDR3 DNA: TGCAGCGTGGGGAGGGGCGTTGCAGATACGCAGTATTTT.

The chain combines TRBV29-1 with TRBJ2-5, with 8 bases aligning to TRBD1. The CDR3 is 12 residues long. Germline loops: CDR1 SQVTM, CDR2 ANQGSEA. V shed 5 bases and J 4 bases; nucleotides not matched to a gene: 3. CDR3 amino acids: CSVRGQGETQYF. The CDR3 DNA reads as TGCAGCGTTAGAGGACAGGGAGAGACCCAGTACTTC.